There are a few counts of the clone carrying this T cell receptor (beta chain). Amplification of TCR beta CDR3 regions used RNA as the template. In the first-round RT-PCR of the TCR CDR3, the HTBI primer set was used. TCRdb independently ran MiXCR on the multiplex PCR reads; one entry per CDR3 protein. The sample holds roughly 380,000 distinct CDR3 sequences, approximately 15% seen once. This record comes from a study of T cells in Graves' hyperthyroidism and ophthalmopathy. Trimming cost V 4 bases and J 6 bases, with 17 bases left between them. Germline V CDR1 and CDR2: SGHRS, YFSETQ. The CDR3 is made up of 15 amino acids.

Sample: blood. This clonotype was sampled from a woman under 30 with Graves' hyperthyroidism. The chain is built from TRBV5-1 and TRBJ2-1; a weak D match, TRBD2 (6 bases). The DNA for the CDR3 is TGCGCCAGCAGCATCCGGGAGACGTTAGGCAATGAGCAGTTCTTC. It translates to CASSIRETLGNEQFF.